This T cell receptor (beta chain) is from a study of shared clonotypes between healthy human individuals. Study-wide results and limits: Non-shared clonotypes displayed generation probabilities falling below those of clonotypes present in all four donors. Naive subsets generally had larger estimated richness than memory subsets.

Concerning this clone: Antigen: not known. The same CDR3 can be traced to other DNA sequences in this sample.

The input for sorted-subset replicate PCRs was approximately 210 ng DNA, approximately 30,000 T cell genomes. Here immunoSEQ multiplex PCR was the method, and the copy in TCRdb shows in-frame clones only, minus some. The top ten hold approximately 0.38% of the sample, which has fewer than 1.8 million clones, approximately 98.5% seen once. Germline values: CDR1 SGHRS, CDR2 YFSETQ. There are 13 residues in the CDR3. V gave up 2 bases and J gave up 3 bases, with 7 bases separating them. The source of this sequence is a man in his thirties or forties in good health. The chain recombines TRBV5-1 with TRBJ2-3; D is ambiguous. Sequenced input: naive CD4+ T cells sorted from blood. This sample's subset: CD45RA+ positively selected. Here the CDR3 DNA reads TGCGCCAGCAGCTTTGAAGGTACAGATACGCAGTATTTT. Its translation is CASSFEGTDTQYF.